The TCR beta chain under discussion was sequenced for a study of blood T cell repertoires in COVID-19. Study-wide background: The samples span acute and convalescent COVID-19 from the United States, Italy and Spain.

This table comes from immunoSEQ multiplex PCR, and its TCRdb copy is limited to in-frame clones, with some not included. The sample lists 25,000 to 35,000 clones, around 85% occurring once. This CDR3 comprises 16 residues. Germline CDR1 is LGHDT and CDR2 is YNNKEL (reference sequence). Trimming cost V 4 bases and J 6 bases; bases outside gene matches: 5. Specimen: peripheral blood. This TCR was sampled from a human donor with active COVID-19. The donor label of this sample is uncertain. This chain uses TRBV3-1 (or the pseudogene TRBV3-2) with TRBJ2-3, with 15 bases aligning to TRBD2. This chain's CDR3 is CASSLGLAGGSDTQYF. The CDR3 DNA reads TGTGCCAGCAGCCTGGGACTAGCGGGGGGATCCGATACGCAGTATTTT.